This entry lists 11 T cell receptor beta chains sequenced from one sample in a study of cytomegalovirus exposure and HLA in healthy donors (dated by TCRdb to about 2017). The library was obtained by the immunoSEQ multiplex PCR assay. The multiplex PCR relied on a mix of 60 forward primers for TCR Vbeta segments and 13 reverse primers for TCR Jbeta segments. As stored in TCRdb, this immuneACCESS dataset retains in-frame rearrangements with V and J assigned. A fraction of the clones does not appear; measured against another copy, unresolved V genes explain less than half of the discrepancy, and the remainder lacks a known reason. A total of about 160,000 clones appear in this sample, around three quarters of them only once. The ten largest make up approximately 3.7% of the sample. The sequenced sample consisted of PBMCs. Receptors originate from a man aged 30-40 years in good health and CMV-seropositive.

The chain uses TRBV7-2 and TRBJ1-6; D not resolved. The CDR3 length is 16 residues. Trimming cost V 0 bases and J 9 bases, with 15 bases left between them. In germline, CDR1 is SGHTA, CDR2 FQGNSA. The CDR3 DNA is TGTGCCAGCAGCTTAGCGTACGTCGGGGAGATTTCACCCCTCCACTTT. It specifies CASSLAYVGEISPLHF.

This clone was observed once. The chain carries TRBV11-2 and TRBJ2-7, with 8 bases that match TRBD1. J gave up 4 bases and V 1 base, and 6 bases lay outside the gene matches. The CDR3 runs to 15 residues. Per the germline V gene, CDR1 is SGHAT and CDR2 is FQNNGV. The CDR3 nucleotides read TGTGCCAGCAGCTTAGCGCAGGGGGCGCGGTACGAGCAGTACTTC. This codes for CASSLAQGARYEQYF.

The rearrangement links TRBV4-1 to TRBJ2-5; unclear D gene. The V and J ends lost 1 base and 2 bases respectively, with 8 bases between them. Germline V gives CDR1 MGHRA, CDR2 YSYEKL. The CDR3 is made up of 14 amino acids. CDR3 sequence: CASSQGRSQETQYF. CDR3 nucleotide sequence: TGCGCCAGCAGCCAAGGACGGAGTCAAGAGACCCAGTACTTC.

The genes are TRBV4-2 and TRBJ2-3, with D possibly being TRBD2 (6 bases). The CDR3 length is 15 residues. Germline CDR1 LGHNA, CDR2 YNFKEQ. Trimming removed 0 bases from V and 6 bases from J, with 13 bases in between. CDR3 protein: CASSQESSERDTQYF. The CDR3 DNA follows: TGTGCCAGCAGCCAAGAATCTAGCGAAAGGGATACGCAGTATTTT.

The CDR3 coding sequence is TGCGCCAGCAGCCAAGCCGGGACAGGGTACGAGCAGTACTTC. Its translation: CASSQAGTGYEQYF. The chain links TRBV4-1 to TRBJ2-7; 9 nucleotides align to TRBD1. Germline CDR1 reads MGHRA; CDR2 reads YSYEKL. CDR3 size: 14 residues. V lost 1 base, J lost 4 bases, and 2 bases stayed unmatched.

The rearrangement joins TRBV10-3 to TRBJ1-5, with 8 nucleotides matching TRBD1. V shed 6 bases, J shed 4 bases, and the junction held 5 bases outside the gene matches. Germline CDR1 ENHRY, CDR2 SYGVKD. CDR3 length: 14 amino acids. The CDR3 DNA sequence: TGTGCCATCAGCCCGGACAGGGAGAATCAGCCCCAGCATTTT. Its translation is CAISPDRENQPQHF.

The chain employs TRBV5-1 and TRBJ2-1; TRBD2 aligns across 8 bases. Trimming cost V 2 bases and J 8 bases; bases outside gene matches: 6. Germline CDR1 is SGHRS and CDR2 is YFSETQ. This CDR3 comprises 14 residues. This CDR3 reads CASSFSGGRDEQFF. The CDR3 coding sequence is TGCGCCAGCAGCTTTTCGGGGGGGCGGGATGAGCAGTTCTTC.

The CDR3 is CASSAGTTASYEQYF. CDR3 coding DNA: TGTGCCAGCAGTGCCGGGACAACAGCCTCCTACGAGCAGTACTTC. V usage is TRBV28 and J usage is TRBJ2-7; D is perhaps TRBD1 (6 bases). Looked up from germline, CDR1 is MDHEN and CDR2 is SYDVKM. V was trimmed by 5 bases and J by 0 bases, leaving 14 bases between them. The CDR3 totals 15 residues.

This CDR3 is CSLTRDRSQQYF. The CDR3 DNA reads TGCAGCCTTACCCGGGACAGGTCCCAGCAGTATTTT. This rearrangement joins TRBV29-1 to TRBJ2-3; TRBD1 aligns across 8 bases. This CDR3 comprises 12 residues. V was pared by 8 bases and J by 11 bases, with 12 bases of the junction left unmatched. The germline gives CDR1 SQVTM, CDR2 ANQGSEA.

The chain recombines TRBV7-9 with TRBJ2-7; D not certain. This CDR3 is 13 amino acids long. The germline CDR1 and CDR2 sequences are SEHNR and FQNEAQ (reference sequence). V was clipped by 3 bases and J by 6 bases, with 12 bases between them. CDR3 nucleotides: TGTGCCAGCAGCTTTTACAGTTCAGTCGAGCAGTACTTC. Protein product: CASSFYSSVEQYF.

In its sample, this clone was seen a few times. The J gene is TRBJ2-1, the V gene TRBV4-3; TRBD2 is a possible D gene (5 bases). V was shortened by 2 bases and J by 8 bases, with 10 bases between the two germline ends. Germline lookup yields CDR1 LGHNA and CDR2 YSLEER. The CDR3 spans 13 residues. Here the CDR3 reads CASSQQHGDEQFF. The CDR3 region has the DNA TGCGCCAGCAGCCAACAACACGGGGATGAGCAGTTCTTC.